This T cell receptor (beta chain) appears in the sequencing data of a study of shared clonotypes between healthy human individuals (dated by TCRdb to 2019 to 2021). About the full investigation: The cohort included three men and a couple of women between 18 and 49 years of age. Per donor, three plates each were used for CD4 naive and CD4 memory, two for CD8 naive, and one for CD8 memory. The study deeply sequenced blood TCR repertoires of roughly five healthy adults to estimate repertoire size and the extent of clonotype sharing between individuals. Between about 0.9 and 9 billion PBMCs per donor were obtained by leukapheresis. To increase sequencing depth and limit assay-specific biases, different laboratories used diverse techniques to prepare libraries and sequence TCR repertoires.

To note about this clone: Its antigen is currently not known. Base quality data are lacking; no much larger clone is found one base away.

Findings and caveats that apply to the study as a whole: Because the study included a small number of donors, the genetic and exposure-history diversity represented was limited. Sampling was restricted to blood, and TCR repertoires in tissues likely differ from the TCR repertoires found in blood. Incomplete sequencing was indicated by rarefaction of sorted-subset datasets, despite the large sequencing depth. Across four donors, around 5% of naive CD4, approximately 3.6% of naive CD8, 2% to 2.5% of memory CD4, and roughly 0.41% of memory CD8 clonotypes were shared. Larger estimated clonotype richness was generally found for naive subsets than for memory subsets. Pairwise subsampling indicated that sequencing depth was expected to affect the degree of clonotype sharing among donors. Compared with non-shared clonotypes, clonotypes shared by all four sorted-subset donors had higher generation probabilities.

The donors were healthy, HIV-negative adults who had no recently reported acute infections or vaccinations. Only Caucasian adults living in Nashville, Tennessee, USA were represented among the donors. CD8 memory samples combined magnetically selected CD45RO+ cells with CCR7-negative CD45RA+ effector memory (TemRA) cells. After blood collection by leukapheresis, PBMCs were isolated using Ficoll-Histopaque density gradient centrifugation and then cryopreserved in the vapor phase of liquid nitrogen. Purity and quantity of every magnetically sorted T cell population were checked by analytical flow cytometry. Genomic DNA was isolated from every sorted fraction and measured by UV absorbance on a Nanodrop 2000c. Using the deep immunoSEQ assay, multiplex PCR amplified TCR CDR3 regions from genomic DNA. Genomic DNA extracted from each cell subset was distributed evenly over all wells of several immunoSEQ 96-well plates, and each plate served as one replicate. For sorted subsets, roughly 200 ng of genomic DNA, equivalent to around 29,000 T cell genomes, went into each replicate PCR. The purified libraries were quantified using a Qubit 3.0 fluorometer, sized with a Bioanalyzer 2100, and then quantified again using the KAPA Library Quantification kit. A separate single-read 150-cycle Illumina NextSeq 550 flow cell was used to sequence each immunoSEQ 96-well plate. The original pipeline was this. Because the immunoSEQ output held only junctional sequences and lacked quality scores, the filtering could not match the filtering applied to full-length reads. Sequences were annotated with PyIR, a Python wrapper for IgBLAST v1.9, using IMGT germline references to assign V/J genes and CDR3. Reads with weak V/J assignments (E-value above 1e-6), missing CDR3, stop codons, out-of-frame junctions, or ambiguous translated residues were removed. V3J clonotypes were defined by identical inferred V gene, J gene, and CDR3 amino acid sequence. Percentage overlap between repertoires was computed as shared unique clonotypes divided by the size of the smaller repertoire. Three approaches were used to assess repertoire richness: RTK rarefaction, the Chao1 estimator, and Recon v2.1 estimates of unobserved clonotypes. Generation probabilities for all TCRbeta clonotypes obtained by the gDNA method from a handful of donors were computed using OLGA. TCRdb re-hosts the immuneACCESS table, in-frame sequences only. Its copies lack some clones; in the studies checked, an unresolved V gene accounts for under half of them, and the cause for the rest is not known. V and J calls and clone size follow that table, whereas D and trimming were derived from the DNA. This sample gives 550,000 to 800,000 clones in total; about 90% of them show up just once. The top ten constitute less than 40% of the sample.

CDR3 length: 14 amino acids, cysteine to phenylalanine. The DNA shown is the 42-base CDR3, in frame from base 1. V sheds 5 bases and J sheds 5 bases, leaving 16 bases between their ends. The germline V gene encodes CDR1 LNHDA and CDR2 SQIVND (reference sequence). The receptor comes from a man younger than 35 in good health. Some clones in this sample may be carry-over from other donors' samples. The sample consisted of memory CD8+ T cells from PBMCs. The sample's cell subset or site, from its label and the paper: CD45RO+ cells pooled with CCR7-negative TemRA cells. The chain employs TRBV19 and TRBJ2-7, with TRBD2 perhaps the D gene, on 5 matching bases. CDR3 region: CASSLRRAGDEQYF. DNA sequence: TGTGCCAGTAGTCTTAGAAGGGCCGGGGACGAGCAGTACTTC.